The T cell receptor (beta chain) described here comes from a study of post-analysis software for immune sequencing data. Whole-study context: Disease courses included relapsing-remitting, secondary progressive and progressive-relapsing multiple sclerosis.

CDR1 SGHAT and CDR2 FQDESV come from the germline V gene (reference sequence). This CDR3 region has 17 residues. Deletions cut 4 bases from V and 0 bases from J, with 18 bases between. Notes on this clonotype: Its specificity is not known.

Points from the study as a whole: With TRBV5-6, TRBV5-1 and TRBV20-1 included, about five TRBV segments were more frequent in patients than in controls. Those with multiple sclerosis, the patient group, showed significantly lower normalized Chao1 diversity than controls.

Unique-molecular-identifier-tagged TCR beta cDNA libraries were used. Input amounts of about 0.95 to 11 million T cells were used. These gave around 500,000 cDNA molecules, so each molecule approximated one T cell. TCRdb analysed the PCR reads with MiXCR anew, one entry per CDR3 protein. The sample holds 740,000 or so distinct CDR3 sequences, 53% seen once. What was sequenced was blood. The chain uses TRBV11-1 and TRBJ2-5; D might be TRBD2 (5 bases). The receptor comes from a girl between 10 and 17 years old with multiple sclerosis. CDR3 nucleotides: TGTGCCAGCAGCTATAGGGCAGGACTGGGAAACCAAGAGACCCAGTACTTC. Its protein is CASSYRAGLGNQETQYF.